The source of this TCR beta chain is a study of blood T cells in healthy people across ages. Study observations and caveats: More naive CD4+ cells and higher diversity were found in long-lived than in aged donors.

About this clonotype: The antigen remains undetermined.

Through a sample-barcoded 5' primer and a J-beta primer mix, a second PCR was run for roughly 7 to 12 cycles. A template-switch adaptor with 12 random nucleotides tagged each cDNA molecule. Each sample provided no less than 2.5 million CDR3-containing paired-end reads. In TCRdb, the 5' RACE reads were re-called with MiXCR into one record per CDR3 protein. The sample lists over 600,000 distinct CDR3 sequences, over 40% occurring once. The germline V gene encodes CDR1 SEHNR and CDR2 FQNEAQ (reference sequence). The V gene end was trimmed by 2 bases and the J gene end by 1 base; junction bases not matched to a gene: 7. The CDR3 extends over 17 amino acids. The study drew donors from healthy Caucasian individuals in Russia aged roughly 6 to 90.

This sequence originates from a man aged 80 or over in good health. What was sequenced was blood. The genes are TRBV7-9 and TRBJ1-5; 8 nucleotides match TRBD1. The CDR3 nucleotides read TGTGCCAGCAGCTTAATCATCGGACAGGGCAGCAATCAGCCCCAGCATTTT. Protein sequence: CASSLIIGQGSNQPQHF.